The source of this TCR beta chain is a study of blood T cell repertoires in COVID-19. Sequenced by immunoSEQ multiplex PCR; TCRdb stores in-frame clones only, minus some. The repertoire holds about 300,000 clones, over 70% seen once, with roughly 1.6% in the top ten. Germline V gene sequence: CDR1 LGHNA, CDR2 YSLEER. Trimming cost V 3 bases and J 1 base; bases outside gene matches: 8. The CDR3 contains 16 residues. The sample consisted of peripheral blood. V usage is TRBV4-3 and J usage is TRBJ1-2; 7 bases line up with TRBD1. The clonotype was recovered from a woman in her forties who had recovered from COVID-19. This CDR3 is CASSHADRRFNYGYTF. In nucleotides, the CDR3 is TGCGCCAGCAGCCACGCGGACAGGAGGTTTAACTATGGCTACACCTTC.